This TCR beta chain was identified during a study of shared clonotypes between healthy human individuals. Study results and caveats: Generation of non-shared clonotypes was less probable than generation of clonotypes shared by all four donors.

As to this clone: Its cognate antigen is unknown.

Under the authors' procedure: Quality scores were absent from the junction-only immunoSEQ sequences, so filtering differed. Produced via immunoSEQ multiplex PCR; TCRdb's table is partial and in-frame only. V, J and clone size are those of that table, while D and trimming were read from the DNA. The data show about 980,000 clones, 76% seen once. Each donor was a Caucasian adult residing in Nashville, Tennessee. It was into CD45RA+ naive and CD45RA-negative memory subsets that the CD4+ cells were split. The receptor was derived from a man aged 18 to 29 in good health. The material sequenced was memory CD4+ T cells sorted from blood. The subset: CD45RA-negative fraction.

For the CDR3, the DNA is TGCGCCAGCACCCTGGAAAAGGCTGGGGCCAACGTCCTGACTTTC. This encodes CASTLEKAGANVLTF. V gene TRBV5-1 combines with J gene TRBJ2-6, with no clear D. The V and J ends lost 6 bases and 2 bases respectively, with 12 bases between them. The CDR3 runs to 15 residues. Germline CDR1 and CDR2: SGHRS and YFSETQ.